What follows describes a single T cell receptor (beta chain). The antigen remains unidentified. Clones were read by immunoSEQ multiplex PCR, and TCRdb kept only the in-frame ones, dropping some. The table records 75,000 or so clones, around 82% of them present only once. This specimen comes from a study of lymphopenia after photon versus proton radiotherapy. Study-wide findings and caveats: Photon-treated patients lost naive T cells and TCR diversity; proton-treated stayed stable. Oligoclonal CD8+ Temra expansion after nadir drove photon patients' diversity drop. Survival link was tested only in deceased patients; proton benefit remains a possibility. Post-nadir TCR diversity decline inversely tracked overall survival among those who died.

The CDR3 length is 14 residues. Germline CDR1 LNHDA, CDR2 SQIVND (reference sequence). Trimming removed 6 bases from V and 8 bases from J; junction bases left unmatched: 6. The sequencing used peripheral blood, collected from a patient treated with proton-based radiotherapy. The receptor comes from a man between 60 and 75 years old with pancreatic cancer. The gene calls are TRBV19 and TRBJ1-6; 8 positions match TRBD1. CDR3 loop: CASRDDRGYSPLHF. The CDR3 coding sequence is TGTGCCAGTAGGGATGACAGGGGCTATTCACCCCTCCACTTT.